This T cell receptor beta chain came from a study of PD-1 blockade in mismatch repair-deficient tumors. Notes on this clone: Its antigen is not known.

Study-wide points: Rapid post-treatment expansion, then contraction, generally preceding radiologic response, marked tumor-resident clones.

TCRdb keeps only in-frame clones here, not all; method: immunoSEQ multiplex PCR. The profile shows around 100,000 clones, about 79% of them singletons. This CDR3 has 14 amino acids. From germline, CDR1 is GTSNPN and CDR2 SVGIG (reference sequence). V gave up 0 bases and J gave up 3 bases, with 11 bases separating them. The origin of this receptor is an adult with mismatch repair-deficient cancer. The rearrangement uses TRBV30 and TRBJ1-1; no definite D call. This material consisted of peripheral blood, taken 36 weeks after starting pembrolizumab. CDR3 sequence: CAWSVRSRDTEAFF. In DNA, the CDR3 is TGTGCCTGGAGTGTACGGTCGAGGGACACTGAAGCTTTCTTT.